These T cell receptor beta chains were read from a single sample in a study of graft-versus-host responses after intestinal transplantation. The antigens of these receptors remain unknown. The method was immunoSEQ multiplex PCR; TCRdb's version includes in-frame clones alone and lacks a portion of them. The sample carries approximately 90,000 clones, about 87% recorded once. The specimen was unstimulated CD4+ T cells sorted from spleen or lymph node cells, collected before transplant. These receptors came from a human donor who was the organ donor for an intestinal transplant. Both conserved end residues are part of each CDR3. The D gene is left open where the match is weak. Clone size appears in some rows only: once, few, many, or a class for an expanded clone.

-	TRBV5-6	TRBJ2-1	-	TGTGCCAGCATGAGTCTCTGGAATGAGCAGTTCTTC	CASMSLWNEQFF
TRBD2	TRBV10-2	TRBJ2-1	-	TGCGCCAGCGGGCGCCCCGGGACTAGGGGGACTCGCGAGCAGTTCTTC	CASGRPGTRGTREQFF
-	TRBV14	TRBJ2-1	-	TGTGCCAGCAGCCAAGAGGTGGGGTATCGCAGGGGTCACAATGAGCAGTTCTTC	CASSQEVGYRRGHNEQFF
TRBD1	TRBV7-7	TRBJ2-5	once	TGTGCTAGCAGCTTAGTTGAGACAGGGTCCCAAGAGACCCAGTACTTC	CASSLVETGSQETQYF
-	TRBV6-4	TRBJ2-7	-	TGTGCCAGCACACAAATCGACTACGAGCAGTACTTC	CASTQIDYEQYF
-	TRBV19	TRBJ2-3	-	TGTGCCAGTAGTATAAGGCCAGGAGGCGGGACAGATACGCAGTATTTT	CASSIRPGGGTDTQYF
TRBD2	TRBV19	TRBJ2-6	-	TGTGCCAGTAGTATCGGGGGGTCCGGGGCCAACGTCCTGACTTTC	CASSIGGSGANVLTF
-	TRBV4-1	TRBJ1-1	-	TGCGCCAGCAGCCAAGACCCCTGGGGCCACATGAACACTGAAGCTTTCTTT	CASSQDPWGHMNTEAFF
TRBD2	TRBV5-1	TRBJ2-3	-	TGCGCCAGCAGCTTGGATTCGCGGGGGGGCCGGGATACGCAGTATTTT	CASSLDSRGGRDTQYF
TRBD2	TRBV28	TRBJ2-1	-	TGTGCCAGCAGACCCACTAGCGGGAGGCCCCTGGTAATTGGCTACAATGAGCAGTTCTTC	CASRPTSGRPLVIGYNEQFF
-	TRBV27	TRBJ1-2	-	TGTGCCAGCAGACGGTCGGGGAATTTCTATGGCTACACCTTC	CASRRSGNFYGYTF
-	TRBV25-1	TRBJ1-4	-	TGTGCCAGCAGTGACCAGGGGAGCGGTCATGAAAAACTGTTTTTT	CASSDQGSGHEKLFF
-	TRBV30	TRBJ2-3	once	TGTGCCTGGAGTGATGCGGGGCCAGATACGCAGTATTTT	CAWSDAGPDTQYF
-	TRBV7-2	TRBJ2-5	-	TGTGCCAGCAGCCACGGGGAGACCCAGTACTTC	CASSHGETQYF
-	TRBV9	TRBJ2-5	-	TGTGCCAGCAGCGTACCCTACAGAACGTGGGCCCGACACTTC	CASSVPYRTWARHF
TRBD2	TRBV28	TRBJ2-7	-	TGTGCCAGCAGTTTGGTGGCTAGCGGGTCTATGGGGGTTTACGAGCAGTACTTC	CASSLVASGSMGVYEQYF
-	TRBV5-4	TRBJ2-5	-	TGTGCCAGCAGCAGAAACAGGGATTACGGGGAGACCCAGTACTTC	CASSRNRDYGETQYF
-	TRBV19	TRBJ2-3	-	TGTGCCAGAAGTCAAACAGATACGCAGTATTTT	CARSQTDTQYF
-	TRBV4-1	TRBJ2-7	-	TGCGCCAGCAGCCAAGAGGGCAGACAAACCTACGAGCAGTACTTC	CASSQEGRQTYEQYF
-	TRBV10-1	TRBJ1-1	-	TGCGCCAGCAGTGACAGGGACACTGAAGCTTTCTTT	CASSDRDTEAFF
TRBD2	TRBV10-1	TRBJ2-7	-	TGCGCCAGCAGCCAAGGGATGGAAACTAGCGCCTCCTACGAGCAGTACTTC	CASSQGMETSASYEQYF
TRBD1	TRBV6-1	TRBJ1-4	-	TGTGCCAGCAGTCGGACAGGTGAAAAACTGTTTTTT	CASSRTGEKLFF
TRBD2	TRBV5-4	TRBJ2-1	-	TGTGCCAGCAGCCCGGGACTAGCGGGATTCCCAATTAGTAATGAGCAGTTCTTC	CASSPGLAGFPISNEQFF
-	TRBV5-6	TRBJ2-5	-	TGTGCCAGCAGCCACCGCGGCGGCGGCAGGGCCCCTGGCCAAGAGACCCAGTACTTC	CASSHRGGGRAPGQETQYF
TRBD2	TRBV9	TRBJ2-2	-	TGTGCCAGCATGCGCGGGAGGTCTGGGACCGGGGAGCTGTTTTTT	CASMRGRSGTGELFF
-	TRBV7-2	TRBJ2-1	-	TGTGCCAGCAGCTTGGCAGGGGCAACCTACAATGAGCAGTTCTTC	CASSLAGATYNEQFF
TRBD2	TRBV7-2	TRBJ2-7	once	TGTGCCAGCAGCTTAACCCGGACTAGCGGATACGAGCAGTACTTC	CASSLTRTSGYEQYF
TRBD2	TRBV5-1	TRBJ2-7	-	TGCGCCAGCAGCTTGGATAGCGGGGCAAGCTCCTACGAGCAGTACTTC	CASSLDSGASSYEQYF
-	TRBV27	TRBJ1-1	once	TGTGCCAGCAGTCGTGACTTCATGAACACTGAAGCTTTCTTT	CASSRDFMNTEAFF
-	TRBV9	TRBJ2-1	-	TGTGCCAGCAGCGTAGATCACCCAGGGAACCATAACAATGAGCAGTTCTTC	CASSVDHPGNHNNEQFF
-	TRBV4-1	TRBJ1-2	once	TGCGCCAGCAGCCAACTCGACAGGCGAGAGTATGGCTACACCTTC	CASSQLDRREYGYTF
TRBD1	TRBV7-9	TRBJ2-7	-	TGTGCCAGCAGTAGAGGAGACAGGGTGGGGTCCTACGAGCAGTACTTC	CASSRGDRVGSYEQYF
-	TRBV28	TRBJ1-5	-	TGTGCCAGCAGTTTAGGGGGCCCCTCTAATCAGCCCCAGCATTTT	CASSLGGPSNQPQHF
TRBD1	TRBV19	TRBJ1-3	-	TGTGCCAGTAGTATCACAGGGGGCTCTGGAAACACCATATATTTT	CASSITGGSGNTIYF
TRBD1	TRBV11-3	TRBJ2-7	-	TGTGCCAGCAGCCCTGGGGACAGGTCCTACGAGCAGTACTTC	CASSPGDRSYEQYF
TRBD2	TRBV5-1	TRBJ2-7	-	TGCGCCAGCAGCAAGAGTCCGGGACTAGCGGGGGCGAGCTCCTACGAGCAGTACTTC	CASSKSPGLAGASSYEQYF
TRBD2	TRBV2	TRBJ2-3	-	TGTGCCAGCACGGGTTCTAGCGGGAGGGCAGATACGCAGTATTTT	CASTGSSGRADTQYF
TRBD1	TRBV2	TRBJ2-7	-	TGTGCCAGCAGGAAGACAGGGAAATACGAGCAGTACTTC	CASRKTGKYEQYF
-	TRBV5-6	TRBJ2-1	once	TGTGCCAGCAGCCCTCTCCCCCAAGCGGGCAACAATGAGCAGTTCTTC	CASSPLPQAGNNEQFF
TRBD2	TRBV30	TRBJ2-2	-	TGTGCCTGGAGTGTACAACTAGCGGGGGCCCCCCGGACCGGGGAGCTGTTTTTT	CAWSVQLAGAPRTGELFF
TRBD1	TRBV23-1	TRBJ2-1	-	TGCGCCAGCAGGGCCACAGGGGTGGGATACAATGAGCAGTTCTTC	CASRATGVGYNEQFF
-	TRBV6-5	TRBJ2-2	-	TGTGCCAGCAGAAGGCGGGAGAACACCGGGGAGCTGTTTTTT	CASRRRENTGELFF
-	TRBV29-1	TRBJ2-5	-	TGCAGCGTTGTGGGGGAACGGGACTGGGAGACCCAGTACTTC	CSVVGERDWETQYF
-	TRBV11-3	TRBJ1-6	-	TGTGCCAGCAGCCACCGGGATTCACCCCTCCACTTT	CASSHRDSPLHF
-	TRBV18	TRBJ2-2	once	TGTGCCACAACACGACTAGGGAACACCGGGGAGCTGTTTTTT	CATTRLGNTGELFF
TRBD2	TRBV23-1	TRBJ2-1	-	TGCGCCAGCAGTCAACGACTAGCGGGATGCGATGAGCAGTTCTTC	CASSQRLAGCDEQFF
TRBD2	TRBV18	TRBJ2-5	-	TGTGCCAGCTCACCACTGGCTAGCGGGGAGACCCAGTACTTC	CASSPLASGETQYF
TRBD1	TRBV28	TRBJ1-2	-	TGTGCCAGCAGCCGTGAGGACAGGGGAGGTGGCTACACCTTC	CASSREDRGGGYTF
-	TRBV21-1	TRBJ2-3	-	TGTGCCAGCAGCAGGGGACAGGGGGCAGATACGCAGTATTTT	CASSRGQGADTQYF
-	TRBV6-5	TRBJ1-1	once	TGTGCCAGCAGTTACAAACAGGGAAGGGGGACTGAAGCTTTCTTT	CASSYKQGRGTEAFF
-	TRBV27	TRBJ1-5	-	TGTGCCAGCAGTGAGGGTCAGGGGATCCGTCAGCCCCAGCATTTT	CASSEGQGIRQPQHF
-	TRBV5-1	TRBJ1-4	once	TGCGCCAGCAGCGATGCCCCGGGAGACTTCGCAACTAATGAAAAACTGTTTTTT	CASSDAPGDFATNEKLFF
TRBD2	TRBV4-2	TRBJ2-5	-	TGTGCCAGCAGCCTCTCCGGGAGGCTTTCTCAAGAGACCCAGTACTTC	CASSLSGRLSQETQYF
-	TRBV5-1	TRBJ2-5	-	TGCGCCAGCAGCTTGGATGGCGGGGGCTACCAAGAGACCCAGTACTTC	CASSLDGGGYQETQYF
-	TRBV30	TRBJ1-6	-	TGTGCCTGGAGTTTAGTTTATAATTCACCCCTCCACTTT	CAWSLVYNSPLHF